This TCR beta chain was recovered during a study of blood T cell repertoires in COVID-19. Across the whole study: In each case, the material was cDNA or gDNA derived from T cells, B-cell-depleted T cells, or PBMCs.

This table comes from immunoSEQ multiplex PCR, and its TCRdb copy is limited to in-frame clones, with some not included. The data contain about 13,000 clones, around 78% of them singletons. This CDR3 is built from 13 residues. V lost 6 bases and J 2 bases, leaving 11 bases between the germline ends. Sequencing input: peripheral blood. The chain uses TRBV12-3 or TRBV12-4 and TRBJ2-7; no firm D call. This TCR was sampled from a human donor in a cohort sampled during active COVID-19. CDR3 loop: CASRSVVAYEQYF. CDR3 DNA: TGTGCCAGCAGGTCGGTTGTAGCCTACGAGCAGTACTTC.